The entry below gives a single T cell receptor beta chain sequence along with its context. As yet, its antigen is unknown. A read error may be the cause here, since a much bigger clone is one base away. The data originate from a study of shared clonotypes between healthy human individuals. Points from the study as a whole: Enrolling few donors narrowed the genetic and exposure-history diversity that was represented.

Germline V lookup: CDR1 SGHTS, CDR2 YDEGEE. The CDR3 is 11 amino acids. V was cut by 0 bases and J by 3 bases, with 0 bases left in between. Assay used: immunoSEQ multiplex PCR; TCRdb lists only in-frame clones, some missing. The sample records about 2.4 million clones, approximately 93% being singletons. The source material was naive CD4+ T cells from PBMCs. The sample's subset: CD45RA+ positively selected. V and J are TRBV5-8 and TRBJ2-5; D not certain. The source is a man between 18 and 35 years old in good health. Some clones in this sample may be carry-over from other donors' samples. The CDR3 is CASSLEETQYF. In DNA form, the CDR3 reads TGTGCCAGCAGCTTGGAAGAGACCCAGTACTTC.